The 16 T cell receptor beta chains below come from one sample, sequenced in a study of cytomegalovirus exposure and HLA in healthy donors. Primers for the PCR totalled 60 Vbeta and 13 Jbeta. Only in-frame clones appear in the TCRdb table, and some are missing; sequencing was by immunoSEQ multiplex PCR. The sample records about 140,000 clones, approximately 85% being singletons. Input material: PBMCs. These receptors were collected from a woman aged 40 to 50 in good health and CMV-seronegative.

The rearrangement links TRBV7-6 to TRBJ2-2; 9 nucleotides match TRBD2. The CDR3 length is 17 residues. Germline CDR1 reads SGHVS; CDR2 reads FNYEAQ. V lost 3 bases, J lost 2 bases, and 7 bases stayed unmatched. The CDR3 here is CASSFRPTSGNTGELFF. CDR3 coding DNA: TGTGCCAGCAGCTTTCGCCCGACTAGCGGTAACACCGGGGAGCTGTTTTTT.

This clone has a handful of counts. The chain combines TRBV28 with TRBJ2-2, with 9 bases fitting TRBD2. Per germline, CDR1 MDHEN and CDR2 SYDVKM. The CDR3 is 16 residues long. The V and J ends lost 4 bases and 7 bases, in that order; junction bases with no gene match: 10. The CDR3: CASSSGSGRRSGELFF. CDR3 DNA: TGTGCCAGCAGTTCCGGAAGCGGGAGGAGAAGCGGGGAGCTGTTTTTT.

This chain joins TRBV28 and TRBJ2-2; TRBD2 might be the D (5 bases). The V and J ends lost 3 bases and 1 base respectively, with 12 bases between them. The CDR3 is 16 amino acids. Looked up from germline, CDR1 is MDHEN and CDR2 is SYDVKM. The CDR3 protein is CASSFWGSENTGELFF. The DNA for the CDR3 is TGTGCCAGCAGTTTTTGGGGTAGCGAGAACACCGGGGAGCTGTTTTTT.

V is TRBV30 and J is TRBJ2-7; D gene ambiguous. The CDR3 contains 11 residues. With 1 base removed from V and 3 bases from J, the gap between germline ends came to 4 bases. Germline CDR1 and CDR2: GTSNPN and SVGIG (reference sequence). The chain's CDR3 is CAWSGGYEQYF. The CDR3, as DNA: TGTGCCTGGAGTGGAGGCTACGAGCAGTACTTC.

CDR3 nucleotide sequence: TGTGCCAGCAGCTTAGTGCTAGCGGGAGGGGAGACCCAGTACTTC. It yields the protein CASSLVLAGGETQYF. The J gene is TRBJ2-5, the V gene TRBV7-8; 12 bases fit TRBD2. The V gene end was trimmed by 1 base and the J gene end by 5 bases; junction bases not matched to a gene: 2. CDR3 length equals 15 residues. Germline assignment: CDR1 SGHVS and CDR2 FQNEAQ. Looking up the rest from reference TRBV7-8 and TRBJ2-5 gives the full variable domain: GAGVSQSPRYKVAKRGQDVALRCDPISGHVSLFWYQQALGQGPEFLTYFQNEAQLDKSGLPSDRFFAERPEGSVSTLKIQRTQQEDSAVYLCASSLVLAGGETQYFGPGTRLLVL.

This chain links TRBV15 with TRBJ1-6, with a possible D match to TRBD1 (5 bases). This CDR3 region has 14 residues. V was trimmed by 0 bases and J by 5 bases, leaving 5 bases between them. Per the germline V gene, CDR1 is LNHNV and CDR2 is YYDKDF (reference sequence). The chain's CDR3 is CATSRDRDNSPLHF. The CDR3 DNA is TGTGCCACCAGCAGAGACAGGGATAATTCACCCCTCCACTTT.

The rearrangement uses TRBV6-5 and TRBJ2-7; 10 nucleotides match TRBD2. This CDR3 is 14 amino acids long. J was trimmed by 4 bases and V by 6 bases; bases with no gene match: 6. The germline gives CDR1 MNHEY, CDR2 SVGAGI. The CDR3 DNA sequence: TGTGCCAGCAGATACAGCGGGAGGGGGTACGAGCAGTACTTC. This codes for CASRYSGRGYEQYF.

This sequence joins TRBV6-6 and TRBJ1-5, with 7 nucleotides matching TRBD1. Losses at the gene ends were 6 bases for V and 6 bases for J; bases not matched to a gene: 11. The germline V gene encodes CDR1 MNHNY and CDR2 SVGAGI (reference sequence). CDR3 length: 15 amino acids. The CDR3 coding sequence is TGTGCCAGCAGACTAGACAGGGCGGGTGTTCAGCCCCAGCATTTT. It yields the protein CASRLDRAGVQPQHF.

The V call is TRBV6-5, the J call TRBJ2-7; 9 bases map to TRBD1. Germline CDR1 reads MNHEY; CDR2 reads SVGAGI. The CDR3 has 14 residues. V dropped 6 bases and J dropped 3; count of bases not matched to a gene: 6. CDR3 sequence reads: CASSSQGALYEQYF. The CDR3 region has the DNA TGTGCCAGCAGCTCACAGGGGGCGCTCTACGAGCAGTACTTC.

This sequence joins TRBV21-1 and TRBJ2-7; the D call TRBD2 from the table was never checked on the DNA. TRBV21-1 is recorded as a pseudogene. CDR3 length: 17 amino acids. CDR3 DNA sequence: TGTGCCAGCAGCAAAGATGGAAACGACACCGGCCGGAGGGAGCAGTACTTC. Translation: CASSKDGNDTGRREQYF.

This clone was observed once. The rearrangement joins TRBV7-9 to TRBJ2-2; the match to TRBD1 covers 9 bases. In germline, CDR1 is SEHNR, CDR2 FQNEAQ (reference sequence). This CDR3 comprises 16 residues. The J segment lost 6 bases and the V segment lost 5 bases, leaving 10 bases of the junction unmatched. DNA of the CDR3: TGTGCCAGCAGCCTCGGGACAGGGATGGGAGCCGGGGAGCTGTTTTTT. This gives the protein CASSLGTGMGAGELFF.

V is TRBV6-6 and J is TRBJ2-3, with D maybe TRBD2 (5 bases). CDR3 length: 14 residues. Trimming cost V 5 bases and J 0 bases, with 9 bases left between them. The V gene's germline CDR1 is MNHNY and CDR2 SVGAGI (reference sequence). In DNA form, the CDR3 reads TGTGCCAGCAGTCTCGGGGTTAGCACAGATACGCAGTATTTT. This gives the protein CASSLGVSTDTQYF.

This rearrangement joins TRBV5-6 to TRBJ1-5, with 7 bases matching TRBD1. This CDR3 region has 14 residues. The V gene end was trimmed by 0 bases and the J gene end by 7 bases; junction bases not matched to a gene: 4. The germline CDR1 and CDR2 sequences are SGHDT and YYEEEE. The chain's CDR3 is CASSLAQGGQPQHF. As DNA, the CDR3 is TGTGCCAGCAGCTTGGCGCAGGGGGGCCAGCCCCAGCATTTT.

This chain connects TRBV18 to TRBJ2-1; D not resolved. This CDR3 has 15 amino acids. Per germline, CDR1 KGHSH and CDR2 LQKENI. V was cut by 2 bases and J by 10 bases, with 18 bases left in between. CDR3 protein: CASSPGLSQVGEQFF. CDR3 nucleotides: TGTGCCAGCTCACCAGGGTTGTCGCAGGTTGGGGAGCAGTTCTTC.

V and J are TRBV6-5 and TRBJ2-5; maybe TRBD1 (6 bases). Germline lookup yields CDR1 MNHEY and CDR2 SVGAGI. V lost 0 bases to trimming and J lost 4 bases, with 12 bases between them. The CDR3 consists of 15 residues. CDR3 amino acids: CASSYSVQGRETQYF. CDR3 DNA: TGTGCCAGCAGTTACTCGGTCCAGGGGCGAGAGACCCAGTACTTC.

V and J are TRBV6-7 and TRBJ2-7; 8 nucleotides align to TRBD1. TRBV6-7 is designated an ORF whose function remains uncertain. Trimming at V came to 2 bases and at J to 2 bases, leaving 17 bases not matched to a gene. The CDR3 sequence is 19 residues long. The CDR3, as DNA: TGTGCCAGCAGTTACCCCGAGGTGGACAGGGCCTCTATTACCTACGAGCAGTACTTC. Its translation: CASSYPEVDRASITYEQYF.